This T cell receptor beta chain was identified in a study of identical twins. TCRdb passed the 5' RACE reads through MiXCR, listing each CDR3 protein once. The repertoire includes 450,000 or so distinct CDR3 sequences, roughly 24% of them detected once, and 2.9% sits in the top ten. This CDR3 is 14 amino acids long. The ends were cut back, 6 bases at V and 3 bases at J, with 14 bases in the middle. Study findings and constraints: Insertions were fewer in abundant cord blood beta clonotypes, whereas memory repertoires showed none of this pattern.

This clonotype was counted many times. The antigen remains unidentified. The same data also contributed to another study, on T cells expressing NK-cell markers. This second study notes: In sorted CD3+CD56+NKG2C+, CD3+CD56+NKG2C- and CD3+CD56-NKG2C+ T cells, TCR beta repertoires were obtained.

The sequenced sample consisted of CD4+ T cells sorted from blood. The chain employs TRBV12-3 or TRBV12-4 and TRBJ2-5; D is unclear. The sequence derives from a woman aged 18-29 years in good health. In DNA form, the CDR3 reads TGTGCCAGCAGCCCCTCCGGCGGTAAAGAGACCCAGTACTTC. Its translation: CASSPSGGKETQYF.